This paragraph reports one T cell receptor beta chain. The sample belongs to a study of STAT5B mutations in CD4+ large granular lymphocyte leukemia. Sequencing used immunoSEQ multiplex PCR; TCRdb keeps in-frame clones, though not all of them. This sample has under 35,000 clones; more than 75% occur once, and the top ten carry roughly 2%. Germline V gene lookup returns CDR1 SGHVS and CDR2 FNYEAQ. This CDR3 is 15 amino acids long. V was clipped by 5 bases and J by 5 bases, with 16 bases between them. What was sequenced was CD4+ T cells from blood buffy coats. The gene calls are TRBV7-6 and TRBJ2-1, with D possibly being TRBD1 or TRBD2 (6 bases each). The TCR sequence derives from a human donor in good health. CDR3 protein: CASSQQGRGHNEQFF. CDR3 bases: TGTGCCAGCAGCCAACAGGGTCGGGGGCACAATGAGCAGTTCTTC. The full variable domain, completed using reference TRBV7-6 and TRBJ2-1, is GAGVSQSPRYKVTKRGQDVALRCDPISGHVSLYWYRQALGQGPEFLTYFNYEAQQDKSGLPNDRFSAERPEGSISTLTIQRTEQRDSAMYRCASSQQGRGHNEQFFGPGTRLTVL.